These 11 T cell receptor beta chains originate from one sample sequenced in a study of T cells in Graves' hyperthyroidism and ophthalmopathy. The investigators amplified TCR beta CDR3 regions from RNA transcripts. RT-PCR in the first round (using the HTBI primer set) targeted the TCR CDR3. MiXCR, run by TCRdb on the multiplex PCR reads, gives a single entry per CDR3 protein. The sample has 500,000 to 600,000 distinct CDR3 sequences, 16% seen once. Sequencing used blood. The receptors originated from a woman aged 18 to 35 with Graves' hyperthyroidism.

This clonotype has just a few counts. The V gene is TRBV7-9, the J gene TRBJ2-2; D call uncertain. The CDR3 extends over 13 amino acids. CDR1 is SEHNR and CDR2 is FQNEAQ in the germline V gene (reference sequence). V was trimmed by 5 bases and J by 1 base, leaving 5 bases between them. The DNA for the CDR3 is TGTGCCAGCAGCGAAGAGAACACCGGGGAGCTGTTTTTT. Protein product: CASSEENTGELFF.

J is TRBJ1-6 and V is TRBV4-1; D gene uncertain. The germline V gene has CDR1 MGHRA and CDR2 YSYEKL. This CDR3 spans 14 amino acids. Deletions cut 5 bases from V and 8 bases from J, with 13 bases between. In DNA form, the CDR3 reads TGCGCCAGCAGCGACCAGACGTTGGATTCACCCCTCCACTTT. This sequence encodes CASSDQTLDSPLHF.

There are many counts of this clonotype. This chain connects TRBV20-1 to TRBJ2-1, with a possible D match to TRBD2 (5 bases). CDR3 length: 14 amino acids. CDR1 DFQATT and CDR2 SNEGSKA come from the germline V gene (reference sequence). V gave up 6 bases and J gave up 4 bases, with 16 bases separating them. CDR3 residues: CSASRGSRYNEQFF. The CDR3 DNA is TGCAGTGCCTCACGGGGATCACGGTACAATGAGCAGTTCTTC.

The chain employs TRBV5-5 and TRBJ2-1; TRBD2 matches 14 bases. The CDR3 sequence is 17 residues long. CDR1 is SGHKS, CDR2 YYEKEE, per germline (reference sequence). J gave up 4 bases and V 4 bases, and 7 bases lay outside the gene matches. The CDR3 sequence is CASSLTGTSGGYNEQFF. Written as DNA, the CDR3 is TGTGCCAGCAGCCTAACCGGGACTAGCGGGGGTTACAATGAGCAGTTCTTC.

This clonotype was detected many times. For the CDR3, the DNA is TGTGCCAGCAGCTACGCAGGGGGCGCAGGTGCCAAAAACATTCAGTACTTC. It translates to CASSYAGGAGAKNIQYF. The J gene is TRBJ2-4, the V gene TRBV7-8; 8 bases are shared with TRBD1. Trimming removed 4 bases from V and 1 base from J; junction bases left unmatched: 9. CDR3 size: 17 residues. Germline-derived CDR1 and CDR2 are SGHVS and FQNEAQ. Full variable domain (remainder filled in from reference TRBV7-8 and TRBJ2-4): GAGVSQSPRYKVAKRGQDVALRCDPISGHVSLFWYQQALGQGPEFLTYFQNEAQLDKSGLPSDRFFAERPEGSVSTLKIQRTQQEDSAVYLCASSYAGGAGAKNIQYFGAGTRLSVL.

The chain employs TRBV4-2 and TRBJ1-3; D is undetermined. V lost 4 bases and J 4 bases, leaving 17 bases between the germline ends. This CDR3 spans 16 amino acids. CDR1 is LGHNA and CDR2 is YNFKEQ in the germline V gene. The CDR3 sequence is CASSRLTAGLGNTIYF. The CDR3 DNA sequence: TGTGCCAGCAGCCGGCTCACGGCAGGCTTAGGAAACACCATATATTTT.

This clonotype was detected many times. V is TRBV2 and J is TRBJ2-3; D unclear. The germline V gene has CDR1 SNHLY and CDR2 FYNNEI. The length of the CDR3 is 14 residues. The ends were cut back, 8 bases at V and 0 bases at J, with 12 bases in the middle. The CDR3 reads CASLRRSSTDTQYF. CDR3 DNA sequence: TGTGCCAGCCTTAGACGATCTAGCACAGATACGCAGTATTTT. Full variable domain (outside the CDR3, taken from reference TRBV2 and TRBJ2-3): EPEVTQTPSHQVTQMGQEVILRCVPISNHLYFYWYRQILGQKVEFLVSFYNNEISEKSEIFDDQFSVERPDGSNFTLKIRSTKLEDSAMYFCASLRRSSTDTQYFGPGTRLTVL.

This clonotype showed up just a few times. This chain connects TRBV2 to TRBJ2-2; 7 bases line up with TRBD1. This CDR3 contains 13 residues. Trimming at V came to 8 bases and at J to 0 bases, leaving 0 bases not matched to a gene. From germline, CDR1 is SNHLY and CDR2 FYNNEI. The CDR3 here is CASGTANTGELFF. In nucleotides, the CDR3 is TGTGCCAGCGGGACAGCGAACACCGGGGAGCTGTTTTTT.

This clonotype was detected a few times. V gene TRBV30 combines with J gene TRBJ1-4; weak D call: TRBD1 (5 bases). Trimming removed 2 bases at V and 11 bases at J, with 12 bases between. Germline values: CDR1 GTSNPN, CDR2 SVGIG (reference sequence). The CDR3 extends over 12 amino acids. Here the CDR3 DNA reads TGTGCCTGGAGTCCCGGGACGGGGAAACTGTTTTTT. Translating gives CAWSPGTGKLFF.

The J gene is TRBJ2-3, the V gene TRBV6-2 or TRBV6-3, with D possibly matching TRBD2 (5 bases). Germline values: CDR1 MNHEY, CDR2 SVGEGT. The length of the CDR3 is 17 residues. The V and J ends lost 7 bases and 0 bases respectively, with 20 bases between them. The CDR3 loop reads CASMDGSSSRSTDTQYF. In nucleotides, the CDR3 is TGTGCCAGCATGGATGGGAGCAGCAGCCGAAGCACAGATACGCAGTATTTT.

This clonotype was counted only a few times. The CDR3 DNA sequence: TGTGCCAGCAGCCAGGGGTTGGGGAATTCACCCCTCCACTTT. Translated: CASSQGLGNSPLHF. The V call is TRBV9, the J call TRBJ1-6; a weak D match, TRBD1 (6 bases). CDR3 length: 14 residues. Germline V CDR1 and CDR2: SGDLS, YYNGEE. Trimming took off 4 bases at V and 7 bases at J, with 12 bases between the two ends.